This TCR beta chain was sequenced in a study of blood T cell repertoires in COVID-19. Looking at the study overall: Acute-phase and convalescent COVID-19 samples originated in the United States, Italy and Spain.

Clones were read by immunoSEQ multiplex PCR, and TCRdb kept only the in-frame ones, dropping some. Of about 200,000 clones in the sample, over 70% were seen once. The CDR3 contains 17 residues. The sequence derives from a woman aged 45-59 years with acute or convalescent COVID-19. This chain links TRBV21-1 with TRBJ2-2; TRBD1 is the table's D call and was not checked against the DNA. TRBV21-1 is a pseudogene locus. The sequenced sample consisted of peripheral blood. CDR3 DNA sequence: TGTGCCAGCAGCAAAGGACTCGGGACAGGGAACACCGGGGAGCTGTTTTTT. This encodes CASSKGLGTGNTGELFF.